The T cell receptor beta chain described here comes from a study of glioma-infiltrating T cells. Overall study context: WHO grade II oligodendrogliomas or astrocytomas, plus non-recurrent WHO grade IV glioblastomas, were sampled. Dexamethasone exposure before glioma surgery was limited to six or fewer days.

A word on this clonotype: The junction does not match germline at one end; this may be a read error.

The iRepertoire nested amplicon-rescue multiplex PCR amplified TCR alpha and beta CDR3s from RNA. Using its own MiXCR run on the multiplex PCR reads, TCRdb lists one record per CDR3 protein. This table holds approximately 400,000 distinct CDR3 sequences, roughly two fifths found once. The CDR3 has 15 residues. Germline values: CDR1 DFQATT, CDR2 SNEGSKA (reference sequence). This receptor was obtained from a human donor with low-grade glioma or glioblastoma, undergoing nonglioma brain surgery, or in good health (not recorded which). The chain links TRBV20-1 to TRBJ2-7; D possibly corresponds to TRBD2 (6 bases). The sample was glioma tissue, nonneoplastic brain tissue, or PBMCs (not recorded which). The DNA of the CDR3 is TGCGGTGCTAGAGATCCGGGACTGGGGGAGGCCGAGCAGTACTTC. Residues: CGARDPGLGEAEQYF.